The 18 T cell receptor beta chains below come from one sample, sequenced in a study of HIV-infected patients and healthy controls. One entry per CDR3 protein results from TCRdb running MiXCR on the 5' RACE reads. Altogether about 64,000 distinct CDR3 sequences are present, less than 20% being singletons, with the ten largest covering 1.1% to 1.5%. The sequenced material came from CD4+ T cells from blood. These receptor sequences come from a human donor in good health.

This clonotype was detected ten times or more. The CDR3 region is CASSQVGLAVQETQYF. The CDR3 DNA is TGTGCCAGCAGCCAAGTGGGACTAGCGGTCCAAGAGACCCAGTACTTC. The chain employs TRBV3-1 and TRBJ2-5; 11 nucleotides agree with TRBD2. There are 16 residues in the CDR3. V shed 1 base and J 1 base; nucleotides not matched to a gene: 2. The germline gives CDR1 LGHDT, CDR2 YNNKEL (reference sequence).

The chain couples TRBV4-1 to TRBJ2-5; D uncertain. V was cut by 0 bases and J by 7 bases, with 6 bases left in between. The germline V gene has CDR1 MGHRA and CDR2 YSYEKL. The CDR3 is 12 residues long. For the CDR3, the DNA is TGCGCCAGCAGCCAAGAACGTGGGACCCAGTACTTC. Protein sequence: CASSQERGTQYF.

This clonotype was observed at least ten times. The rearrangement uses TRBV28 and TRBJ1-2, with D possibly being TRBD1 (6 bases). Trimming took off 7 bases at V and 5 bases at J, with 11 bases between the two ends. Germline values: CDR1 MDHEN, CDR2 SYDVKM. The length of the CDR3 is 12 residues. CDR3 loop: CASNQGLYGYTF. DNA of the CDR3: TGTGCCAGCAATCAGGGGTTGTATGGCTACACCTTC.

This chain joins TRBV3-1 and TRBJ2-7, with TRBD1 matching 9 bases. Losses at the gene ends were 4 bases for V and 7 bases for J; bases not matched to a gene: 5. Germline loops: CDR1 LGHDT, CDR2 YNNKEL (reference sequence). The CDR3 is 13 amino acids. CDR3 sequence (DNA): TGTGCCAGCAGCCGGGACAGGGATGCGGAGCAGTACTTC. It encodes CASSRDRDAEQYF.

This clonotype came up many times. The chain links TRBV6-6 to TRBJ1-5; D possibly corresponds to TRBD1 (5 bases). Germline V gene data show CDR1 as MNHNY and CDR2 as SVGAGI (reference sequence). There are 14 residues in the CDR3. The V end lost 6 bases, the J end lost 3 bases, and 12 bases lay between the germline ends. The CDR3 sequence: CASRVAGINQPQHF. The CDR3 bases are TGTGCCAGCAGAGTGGCAGGGATCAATCAGCCCCAGCATTTT.

This clonotype has ten or more counts. The CDR3 sequence: CASSYAETSFTGNEQFF. CDR3 nucleotide sequence: TGTGCCAGCAGTTACGCTGAGACTAGTTTTACCGGCAATGAGCAGTTCTTC. The chain carries TRBV6-5 and TRBJ2-1; perhaps TRBD2 as D (6 bases). V lost 2 bases and J lost 6, with 20 bases in between. The CDR3 runs to 17 residues. The germline V gene has CDR1 MNHEY and CDR2 SVGAGI.

The rearrangement uses TRBV12-3 or TRBV12-4 and TRBJ1-1, with D possibly matching TRBD1 (5 bases). CDR3 length equals 13 residues. Trimming shortened V by 6 bases and J by 6 bases, and 14 bases separated the two germline ends. CDR3: CASSGNRYAEAFF. The CDR3 coding sequence is TGTGCCAGCAGCGGGAACAGGTACGCTGAAGCTTTCTTT.

This clonotype was counted between two and nine times. In nucleotides, the CDR3 is TGTGCCACCGCACTGGGAGCGGGAGGCACAGATACGCAGTATTTT. It yields the protein CATALGAGGTDTQYF. V gene TRBV28 combines with J gene TRBJ2-3; 8 nucleotides match TRBD2. In germline, CDR1 is MDHEN, CDR2 SYDVKM. The CDR3 length is 15 residues. V shed 10 bases, J shed 1 base, and the junction held 10 bases outside the gene matches.

This clonotype occurred many times. This chain connects TRBV6-6 to TRBJ1-4; D is unresolved. In germline, CDR1 is MNHNY, CDR2 SVGAGI (reference sequence). V shed 4 bases and J shed 2 bases, with 11 bases lying between them. The CDR3 sequence is 15 residues long. CDR3 residues: CASSSPSHTNEKLFF. CDR3 nucleotide sequence: TGTGCCAGCAGTTCTCCAAGCCATACTAATGAAAAACTGTTTTTT.

The V gene is TRBV7-9, the J gene TRBJ2-7; D may match TRBD1 or TRBD2 (5 bases each). The CDR3 contains 15 residues. The V and J ends lost 2 bases and 2 bases respectively, with 13 bases between them. CDR1 and CDR2 (germline): SEHNR, FQNEAQ (reference sequence). The CDR3 protein is CASSLRGQGAYEQYF. In nucleotides, the CDR3 is TGTGCCAGCAGCTTACGGGGCCAGGGTGCCTACGAGCAGTACTTC.

The rearrangement uses TRBV29-1 and TRBJ1-2; 8 bases are shared with TRBD1. The CDR3 is 13 residues long. J lost 3 bases, V lost 4 bases, and 4 bases had no gene match. The germline gives CDR1 SQVTM, CDR2 ANQGSEA. CDR3 nucleotides: TGCAGCGTTGCGTTGGGACAGGACTATGGCTACACCTTC. It specifies CSVALGQDYGYTF.

This clonotype has a handful of counts. The V gene is TRBV27, the J gene TRBJ1-2; 7 bases map to TRBD1. With V trimmed by 2 bases and J by 8 bases, 11 bases remained unmatched. The CDR3 runs to 15 residues. Germline CDR1 and CDR2: MNHEY and SMNVEV (reference sequence). The CDR3 protein is CASSLKGQRFGGYTF. In nucleotides, the CDR3 is TGTGCCAGCAGTTTAAAGGGACAGCGGTTTGGCGGCTACACCTTC.

This clonotype was observed at least ten times. The chain recombines TRBV6-5 with TRBJ2-2; D is unclear. CDR1 is MNHEY, CDR2 SVGAGI, per germline. V was cut by 2 bases and J by 1 base, with 5 bases left in between. The CDR3 covers 14 residues. The CDR3 is CASSYHRNTGELFF. The CDR3 DNA is TGTGCCAGCAGTTACCACAGGAACACCGGGGAGCTGTTTTTT.

The sample holds a few counts of this clonotype. The V gene is TRBV7-2, the J gene TRBJ2-1; a possible D gene is TRBD1 (6 bases). In germline, CDR1 is SGHTA, CDR2 FQGNSA. Trimming took off 5 bases at V and 4 bases at J, with 15 bases between the two ends. The CDR3 is 15 residues long. In DNA form, the CDR3 reads TGTGCCAGCAGCCCGGACGGGACATCTTACAATGAGCAGTTCTTC. It specifies CASSPDGTSYNEQFF.

Many counts were recorded for this clonotype. This chain uses TRBV3-1 with TRBJ1-2, with TRBD1 matching 9 bases. The germline gives CDR1 LGHDT, CDR2 YNNKEL (reference sequence). J lost 8 bases, V lost 3 bases, and 13 bases had no gene match. The CDR3 is 16 amino acids. CDR3 amino acids: CASSHRGTGSNGGYTF. The DNA for the CDR3 is TGTGCCAGCAGCCACCGAGGGACAGGGTCAAATGGGGGCTACACCTTC. The full variable domain, in which reference TRBV3-1 and TRBJ1-2 provide the parts outside the CDR3, is DTAVSQTPKYLVTQMGNDKSIKCEQNLGHDTMYWYKQDSKKFLKIMFSYNNKELIINETVPNRFSPKSPDKAHLNLHINSLELGDSAVYFCASSHRGTGSNGGYTFGSGTRLTVV.

The chain combines TRBV29-1 with TRBJ1-1; D unresolved. The CDR3 runs 13 residues. Germline V gene lookup returns CDR1 SQVTM and CDR2 ANQGSEA. The germline V and J ends were trimmed by 6 bases and 0 bases, with 11 bases remaining between them. In nucleotides, the CDR3 is TGCAGCGTACCTCTGGGCCTGAACACTGAAGCTTTCTTT. Translated: CSVPLGLNTEAFF.

The chain joins TRBV7-2 to TRBJ2-3; 7 nucleotides line up with TRBD2. The V and J ends lost 3 bases and 2 bases, in that order; junction bases with no gene match: 8. The length of the CDR3 is 16 residues. Looked up from germline, CDR1 is SGHTA and CDR2 is FQGNSA. The CDR3 sequence is CASSLGGKLITDTQYF. CDR3 in DNA: TGTGCCAGCAGCTTGGGGGGGAAATTGATCACAGATACGCAGTATTTT.

This clonotype was seen more than once but under ten times. The J gene is TRBJ1-2, the V gene TRBV4-2; D is uncertain. Trimming pared 0 bases from V and 2 bases from J, leaving 10 bases between. The CDR3 consists of 15 residues. The germline V gene encodes CDR1 LGHNA and CDR2 YNFKEQ. The CDR3 protein is CASSQDGGGNYGYTF. As DNA, the CDR3 is TGTGCCAGCAGCCAAGACGGTGGCGGCAACTATGGCTACACCTTC.